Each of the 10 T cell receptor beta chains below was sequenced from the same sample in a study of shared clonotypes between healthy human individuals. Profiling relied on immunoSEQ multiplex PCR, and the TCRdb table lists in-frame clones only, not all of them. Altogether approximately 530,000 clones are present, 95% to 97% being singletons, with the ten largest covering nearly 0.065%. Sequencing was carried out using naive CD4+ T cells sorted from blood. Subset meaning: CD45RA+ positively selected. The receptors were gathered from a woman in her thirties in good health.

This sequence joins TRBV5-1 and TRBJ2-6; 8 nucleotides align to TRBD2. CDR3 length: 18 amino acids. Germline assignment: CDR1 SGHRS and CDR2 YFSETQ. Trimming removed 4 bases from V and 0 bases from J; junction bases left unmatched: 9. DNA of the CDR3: TGCGCCAGCAGCCTGCAGCGGGAGCCCTCCTCTGGGGCCAACGTCCTGACTTTC. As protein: CASSLQREPSSGANVLTF.

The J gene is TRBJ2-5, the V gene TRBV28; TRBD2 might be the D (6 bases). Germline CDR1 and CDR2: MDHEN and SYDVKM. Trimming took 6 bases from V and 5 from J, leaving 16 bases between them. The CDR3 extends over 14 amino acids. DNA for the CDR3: TGTGCCAGCAGGGGAGGTAGGGGCCGGGAGACCCAGTACTTC. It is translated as CASRGGRGRETQYF.

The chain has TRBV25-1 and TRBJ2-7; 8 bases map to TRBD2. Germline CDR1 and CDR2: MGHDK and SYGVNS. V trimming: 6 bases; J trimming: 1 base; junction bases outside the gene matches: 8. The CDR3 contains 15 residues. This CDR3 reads CASRDSGTGSYEQYF. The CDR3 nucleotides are TGTGCCAGCAGAGATAGCGGGACGGGTTCCTACGAGCAGTACTTC.

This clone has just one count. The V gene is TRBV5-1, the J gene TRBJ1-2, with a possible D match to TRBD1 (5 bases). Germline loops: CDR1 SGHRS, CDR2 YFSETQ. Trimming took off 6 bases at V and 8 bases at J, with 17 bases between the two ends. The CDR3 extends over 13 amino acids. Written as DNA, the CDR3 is TGCGCCAGCAAGAATCCCCTCAACAGGGGCTACACCTTC. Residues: CASKNPLNRGYTF. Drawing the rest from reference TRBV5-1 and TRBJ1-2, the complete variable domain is KAGVTQTPRYLIKTRGQQVTLSCSPISGHRSVSWYQQTPGQGLQFLFEYFSETQRNKGNFPGRFSGRQFSNSRSEMNVSTLELGDSALYLCASKNPLNRGYTFGSGTRLTVV.

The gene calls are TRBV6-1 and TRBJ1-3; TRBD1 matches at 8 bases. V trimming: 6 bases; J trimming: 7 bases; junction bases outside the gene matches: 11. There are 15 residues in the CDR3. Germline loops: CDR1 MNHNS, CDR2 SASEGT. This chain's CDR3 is CASRRQGISGNTIYF. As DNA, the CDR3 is TGTGCCAGCAGACGACAGGGGATCTCCGGGAACACCATATATTTT.

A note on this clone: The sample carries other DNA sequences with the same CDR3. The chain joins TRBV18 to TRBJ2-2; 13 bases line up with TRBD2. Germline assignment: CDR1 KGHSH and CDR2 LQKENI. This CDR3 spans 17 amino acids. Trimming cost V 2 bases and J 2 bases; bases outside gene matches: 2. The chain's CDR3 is CASSPGLAGVNTGELFF. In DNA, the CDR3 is TGTGCCAGCTCACCAGGACTAGCGGGAGTTAACACCGGGGAGCTGTTTTTT.

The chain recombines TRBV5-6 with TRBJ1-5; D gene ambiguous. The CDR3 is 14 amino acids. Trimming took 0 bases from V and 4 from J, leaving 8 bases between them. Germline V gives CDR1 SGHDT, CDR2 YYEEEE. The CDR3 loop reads CASSLGSGNQPQHF. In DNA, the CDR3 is TGTGCCAGCAGCTTGGGGTCGGGAAATCAGCCCCAGCATTTT.

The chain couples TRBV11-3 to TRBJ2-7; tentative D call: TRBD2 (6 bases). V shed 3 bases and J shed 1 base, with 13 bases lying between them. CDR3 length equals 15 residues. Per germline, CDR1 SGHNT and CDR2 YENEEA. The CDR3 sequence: CASSLGPGGSYEQYF. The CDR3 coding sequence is TGTGCCAGCAGCTTGGGTCCTGGGGGGTCCTACGAGCAGTACTTC.

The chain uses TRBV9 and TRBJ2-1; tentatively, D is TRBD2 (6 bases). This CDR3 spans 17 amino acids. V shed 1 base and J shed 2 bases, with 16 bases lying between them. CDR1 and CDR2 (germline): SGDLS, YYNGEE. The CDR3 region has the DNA TGTGCCAGCAGCGTAAGCCCCGGAGGGAACACCTACAATGAGCAGTTCTTC. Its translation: CASSVSPGGNTYNEQFF.

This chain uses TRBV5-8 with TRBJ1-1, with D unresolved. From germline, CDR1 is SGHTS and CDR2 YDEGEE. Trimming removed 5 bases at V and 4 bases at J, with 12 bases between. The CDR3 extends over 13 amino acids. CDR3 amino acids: CASSSPMATEAFF. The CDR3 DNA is TGTGCCAGCAGTAGTCCTATGGCCACTGAAGCTTTCTTT.